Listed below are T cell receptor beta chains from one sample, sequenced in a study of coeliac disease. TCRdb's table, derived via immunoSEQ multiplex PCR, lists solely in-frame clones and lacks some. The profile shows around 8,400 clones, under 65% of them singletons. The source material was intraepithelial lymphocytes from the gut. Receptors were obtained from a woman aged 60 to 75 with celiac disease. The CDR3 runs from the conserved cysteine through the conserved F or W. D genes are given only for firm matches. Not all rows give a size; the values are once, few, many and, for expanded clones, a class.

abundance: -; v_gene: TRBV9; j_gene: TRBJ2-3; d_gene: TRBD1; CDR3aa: CASSVTGTLEDTQYF; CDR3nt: TGTGCCAGCAGCGTGACAGGGACCCTCGAAGATACGCAGTATTTT
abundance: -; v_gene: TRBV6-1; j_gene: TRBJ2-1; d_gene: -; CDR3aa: CASSESHYEQFF; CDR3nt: TGTGCCAGCAGTGAATCTCACTATGAGCAGTTCTTC
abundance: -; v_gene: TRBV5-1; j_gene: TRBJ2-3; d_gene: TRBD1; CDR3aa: CASRTDRGSTDTQYF; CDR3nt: TGCGCCAGCAGGACGGACAGGGGTAGCACAGATACGCAGTATTTT
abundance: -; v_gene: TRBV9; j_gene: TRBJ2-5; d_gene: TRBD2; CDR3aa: CASSVGGTSQETQYF; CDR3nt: TGTGCCAGCAGCGTAGGCGGGACTAGTCAAGAGACCCAGTACTTC
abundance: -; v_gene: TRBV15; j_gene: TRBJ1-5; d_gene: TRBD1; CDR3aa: CATSGQGSYQPQHF; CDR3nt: TGTGCCACCAGCGGACAGGGGAGCTATCAGCCCCAGCATTTT
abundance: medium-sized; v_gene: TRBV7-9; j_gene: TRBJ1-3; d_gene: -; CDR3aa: CASSLTRPSGNTIYF; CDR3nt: TGTGCCAGCAGCTTAACGCGTCCCTCTGGAAACACCATATATTTT
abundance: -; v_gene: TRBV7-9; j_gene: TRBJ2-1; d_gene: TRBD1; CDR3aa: CASSLTGTGNLNEQFF; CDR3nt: TGTGCCAGCAGCCTCACCGGGACAGGGAATTTGAATGAGCAGTTCTTC
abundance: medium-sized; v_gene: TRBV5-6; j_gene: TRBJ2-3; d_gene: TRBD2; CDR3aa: CASSFGLAGANTQYF; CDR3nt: TGTGCCAGCAGCTTCGGACTAGCGGGGGCCAATACGCAGTATTTT
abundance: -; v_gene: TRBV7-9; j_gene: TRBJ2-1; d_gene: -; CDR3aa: CASSLGWVPSSYNEQFF; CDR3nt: TGTGCCAGCAGCTTAGGGTGGGTCCCTAGCTCCTACAATGAGCAGTTCTTC
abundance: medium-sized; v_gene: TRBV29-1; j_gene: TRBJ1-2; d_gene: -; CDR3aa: CSVPVNGYTF; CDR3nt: TGCAGCGTACCAGTCAATGGCTACACCTTC
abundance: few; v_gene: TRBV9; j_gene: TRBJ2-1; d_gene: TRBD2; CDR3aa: CASALAGHNEQFF; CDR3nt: TGTGCCAGTGCACTAGCGGGACACAATGAGCAGTTCTTC
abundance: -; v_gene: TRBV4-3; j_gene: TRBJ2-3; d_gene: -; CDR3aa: CASSQDGGVGTDTQYF; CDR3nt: TGCGCCAGCAGCCAAGACGGGGGTGTAGGTACAGATACGCAGTATTTT
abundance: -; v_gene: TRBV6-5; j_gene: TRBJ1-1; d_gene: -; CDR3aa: CASVLLGAANTEAFF; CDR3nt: TGTGCCAGCGTCCTGCTAGGGGCCGCGAACACTGAAGCTTTCTTT
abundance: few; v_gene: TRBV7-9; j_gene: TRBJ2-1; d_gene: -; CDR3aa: CASSLPAYNEQFF; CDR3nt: TGTGCCAGCAGCTTACCCGCCTACAATGAGCAGTTCTTC
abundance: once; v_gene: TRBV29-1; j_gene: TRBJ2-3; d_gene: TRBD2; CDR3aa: CSAALLAGLTDTQYF; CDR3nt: TGCAGCGCGGCCTTACTAGCGGGCCTCACAGATACGCAGTATTTT
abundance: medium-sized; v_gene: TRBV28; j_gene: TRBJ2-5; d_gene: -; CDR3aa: CASSYLQETQYF; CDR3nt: TGTGCCAGCAGTTACCTACAGGAGACCCAGTACTTC
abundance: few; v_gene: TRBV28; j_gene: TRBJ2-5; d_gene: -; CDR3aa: CASSLTGWGETQYF; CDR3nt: TGTGCCAGCAGTTTAACAGGGTGGGGAGAGACCCAGTACTTC
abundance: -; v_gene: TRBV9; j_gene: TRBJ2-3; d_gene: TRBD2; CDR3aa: CASGPGGTDTQYF; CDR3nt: TGTGCCAGCGGGCCGGGGGGGACAGATACGCAGTATTTT
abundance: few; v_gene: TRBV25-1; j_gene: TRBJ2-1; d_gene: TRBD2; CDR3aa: CATTAGGWGNEQFF; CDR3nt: TGTGCCACGACCGCGGGAGGGTGGGGCAATGAGCAGTTCTTC
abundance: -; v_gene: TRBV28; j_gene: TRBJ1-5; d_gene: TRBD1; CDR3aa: CASSPTSDRGDNQPQHF; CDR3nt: TGTGCCAGCAGCCCAACGTCAGACAGGGGAGACAATCAGCCCCAGCATTTT
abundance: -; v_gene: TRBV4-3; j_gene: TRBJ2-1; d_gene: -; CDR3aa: CASSQDGGTAYNEQFF; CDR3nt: TGCGCCAGCAGCCAAGATGGAGGGACAGCCTACAATGAGCAGTTCTTC
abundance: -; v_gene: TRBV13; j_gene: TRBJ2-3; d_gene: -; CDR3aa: CASYSGTGSDTQYF; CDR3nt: TGTGCCAGCTATAGCGGAACTGGTTCAGATACGCAGTATTTT
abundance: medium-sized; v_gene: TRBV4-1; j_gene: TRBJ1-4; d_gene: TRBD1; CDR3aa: CASSQGPGQENEKLFF; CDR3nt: TGCGCCAGCAGCCAGGGTCCCGGACAGGAGAATGAAAAACTGTTTTTT
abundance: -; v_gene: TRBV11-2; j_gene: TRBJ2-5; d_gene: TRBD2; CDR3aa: CASSLGRGGKTQYF; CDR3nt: TGTGCCAGCAGCTTAGGGCGCGGGGGGAAGACCCAGTACTTC
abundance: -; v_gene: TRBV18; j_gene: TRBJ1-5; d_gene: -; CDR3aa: CASSRLADQPQHF; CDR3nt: TGTGCCAGCTCACGGTTGGCCGATCAGCCCCAGCATTTT